The 27 T cell receptor beta chains below were found in one sample sequenced in a study of blood T cell repertoires in COVID-19. Clones were read by immunoSEQ multiplex PCR, and TCRdb kept only the in-frame ones, dropping some. In the table there are about 65,000 clones, about 93% of which are singletons. The material sequenced was peripheral blood. Receptors originate from a man aged 65 to 85 with active COVID-19.

This chain links TRBV18 with TRBJ1-1, with 11 bases that match TRBD1. The germline V gene encodes CDR1 KGHSH and CDR2 LQKENI. CDR3 length: 15 amino acids. V lost 5 bases, J lost 4 bases, and 6 bases stayed unmatched. CDR3 protein: CASSGQGAVGTEAFF. CDR3 in DNA: TGTGCCAGCTCAGGACAGGGGGCCGTGGGCACTGAAGCTTTCTTT.

V usage is TRBV27 and J usage is TRBJ2-2; the match to TRBD2 covers 9 bases. The CDR3 consists of 16 residues. In germline, CDR1 is MNHEY, CDR2 SMNVEV (reference sequence). V dropped 5 bases and J dropped 1; count of bases not matched to a gene: 5. The CDR3 loop reads CASSTAGGWNTGELFF. The CDR3 DNA sequence: TGTGCCAGCAGTACGGCGGGGGGGTGGAACACCGGGGAGCTGTTTTTT.

The rearrangement joins TRBV5-6 to TRBJ2-3; 10 nucleotides agree with TRBD2. The CDR3 covers 16 residues. CDR1 and CDR2 from the germline V gene are SGHDT and YYEEEE. The V segment lost 1 base and the J segment 3 bases; nucleotides outside the gene matches: 5. The CDR3 is CASSLLSGGATDTQYF. For the CDR3, the DNA is TGTGCCAGCAGCTTGCTAAGCGGGGGGGCAACAGATACGCAGTATTTT.

V gene TRBV9 combines with J gene TRBJ2-6; D may be TRBD1 (6 bases). V lost 4 bases and J 6 bases, leaving 20 bases between the germline ends. The CDR3 has 17 residues. Germline CDR1 SGDLS, CDR2 YYNGEE. CDR3 amino acids: CASSPWTESLEANVLTF. The CDR3 DNA reads as TGTGCCAGCAGCCCCTGGACAGAAAGCCTGGAGGCCAACGTCCTGACTTTC. Full variable domain (outside the CDR3, taken from reference TRBV9 and TRBJ2-6): DSGVTQTPKHLITATGQRVTLRCSPRSGDLSVYWYQQSLDQGLQFLIQYYNGEERAKGNILERFSAQQFPDLHSELNLSSLELGDSALYFCASSPWTESLEANVLTFGAGSRLTVL.

The chain joins TRBV18 to TRBJ2-7, with 10 bases fitting TRBD2. The CDR3 extends over 14 amino acids. The ends lost 3 bases at V and 4 bases at J; junction bases unmatched: 3. Germline-derived CDR1 and CDR2 are KGHSH and LQKENI. CDR3 sequence: CASSPSGGLYEQYF. CDR3 DNA sequence: TGTGCCAGCTCACCTAGCGGGGGGTTATACGAGCAGTACTTC.

The rearrangement links TRBV6-6 to TRBJ2-7, with 11 bases that match TRBD2. The CDR3 has 15 amino acids. Germline V lookup: CDR1 MNHNY, CDR2 SVGAGI (reference sequence). V gave up 5 bases and J gave up 3 bases; unmatched junction bases: 6. CDR3 sequence: CASSNIAGGNYEQYV. The CDR3 DNA reads TGTGCCAGCAGTAATATAGCGGGGGGGAACTACGAGCAGTACGTC.

V is TRBV19 and J is TRBJ1-3, with 7 bases that match TRBD1. Germline assignment: CDR1 LNHDA and CDR2 SQIVND (reference sequence). The CDR3 is 15 amino acids. After removal of 5 bases from V and 4 bases from J, the junction contained 8 bases not matched to a gene. The CDR3 spells CASSWPRQGGNTIYF. Here the CDR3 DNA reads TGTGCCAGTAGTTGGCCTCGACAGGGAGGAAACACCATATATTTT. Drawing the rest from reference TRBV19 and TRBJ1-3, the complete variable domain is DGGITQSPKYLFRKEGQNVTLSCEQNLNHDAMYWYRQDPGQGLRLIYYSQIVNDFQKGDIAEGYSVSREKKESFPLTVTSAQKNPTAFYLCASSWPRQGGNTIYFGEGSWLTVV.

The J gene is TRBJ2-1, the V gene TRBV18; 10 nucleotides match TRBD1. Trimming took 2 bases from V and 10 from J; bases not matched to a gene: 11. Germline V CDR1 and CDR2: KGHSH, LQKENI. The CDR3 has 16 amino acids. CDR3 amino acids: CASSPKGTGVVGEQFF. CDR3 DNA sequence: TGTGCCAGCTCACCAAAAGGGACAGGGGTTGTTGGAGAGCAGTTCTTC. Supplemented by reference TRBV18 and TRBJ2-1, the full variable domain reads NAGVMQNPRHLVRRRGQEARLRCSPMKGHSHVYWYRQLPEEGLKFMVYLQKENIIDESGMPKERFSAEFPKEGPSILRIQQVVRGDSAAYFCASSPKGTGVVGEQFFGPGTRLTVL.

The V call is TRBV18, the J call TRBJ2-2; TRBD1 matches 9 bases. Unmatched junction bases numbered 2, after V lost 1 base and J lost 5 bases. The germline gives CDR1 KGHSH, CDR2 LQKENI. The CDR3 consists of 15 residues. CDR3 DNA: TGTGCCAGCTCACCACGACAGGGGGGGACCGGGGAGCTGTTTTTT. Translation gives CASSPRQGGTGELFF.

The chain combines TRBV2 with TRBJ2-5, with 10 bases that match TRBD2. J was trimmed by 2 bases and V by 6 bases; bases with no gene match: 6. Germline CDR1 and CDR2: SNHLY and FYNNEI. CDR3 length: 15 residues. CDR3 sequence: CASRGIAGGQETQYF. In nucleotides, the CDR3 is TGTGCCAGCAGGGGAATAGCGGGGGGTCAAGAGACCCAGTACTTC. Drawing the rest from reference TRBV2 and TRBJ2-5, the complete variable domain is EPEVTQTPSHQVTQMGQEVILRCVPISNHLYFYWYRQILGQKVEFLVSFYNNEISEKSEIFDDQFSVERPDGSNFTLKIRSTKLEDSAMYFCASRGIAGGQETQYFGPGTRLLVL.

The chain couples TRBV11-2 to TRBJ2-7; tentatively, D is TRBD1 (6 bases). Germline V gene data show CDR1 as SGHAT and CDR2 as FQNNGV. Trimming cost V 7 bases and J 6 bases, with 19 bases left between them. The CDR3 loop spans 14 amino acids. The CDR3 DNA follows: TGTGCCAGCAACCTAGGACAGCTTGGGGTCGAGCAGTACTTC. Encoded protein: CASNLGQLGVEQYF.

This clone was counted a single time. V and J are TRBV6-5 and TRBJ1-2; 9 bases line up with TRBD1. Germline trimming cut 5 bases from V and 0 bases from J; bases unmatched to any gene: 1. CDR3 length equals 14 residues. From germline, CDR1 is MNHEY and CDR2 SVGAGI. The CDR3: CASSRDRANYGYTF. CDR3 DNA sequence: TGTGCCAGCAGTAGGGACAGGGCTAACTATGGCTACACCTTC.

The chain combines TRBV13 with TRBJ2-3; 15 nucleotides match TRBD2. Germline lookup yields CDR1 PRHDT and CDR2 FYEKMQ (reference sequence). The CDR3 spans 18 residues. V lost 4 bases, J lost 2 bases, and 7 bases stayed unmatched. In nucleotides, the CDR3 is TGTGCCAGCAGCTGTGGACTAGCGGGGGGGTGGGACACAGATACGCAGTATTTT. It yields the protein CASSCGLAGGWDTDTQYF.

The CDR3 coding sequence is TGCGCCAGCAGCCGACCGGACAGTAATTCACCCCTCCACTTT. As protein: CASSRPDSNSPLHF. The chain links TRBV4-1 to TRBJ1-6; maybe TRBD1 (6 bases). The germline V and J ends were trimmed by 4 bases and 6 bases, with 10 bases remaining between them. The CDR3 totals 14 residues. Germline CDR1 is MGHRA and CDR2 is YSYEKL.

This rearrangement joins TRBV11-2 to TRBJ2-3; D ambiguous. The CDR3 has 15 amino acids. V was shortened by 4 bases and J by 4 bases, with 15 bases between the two germline ends. CDR1 is SGHAT and CDR2 is FQNNGV in the germline V gene. The CDR3 loop is CASSSILARADTQYF. DNA of the CDR3: TGTGCCAGCAGCTCGATCTTAGCTCGTGCAGATACGCAGTATTTT.

The rearrangement links TRBV4-1 to TRBJ1-2, with a tentative D call TRBD1 (5 bases). The V end was cut by 1 base, the J end by 8 bases, with 14 bases between. The CDR3 is 14 amino acids. CDR1 is MGHRA, CDR2 YSYEKL, per germline. The CDR3 bases are TGCGCCAGCAGCCAAGGCGGGGGGAAATACGGCTACACCTTC. This gives the protein CASSQGGGKYGYTF.

V gene TRBV29-1 combines with J gene TRBJ2-7; 12 nucleotides line up with TRBD1. Looked up from germline, CDR1 is SQVTM and CDR2 is ANQGSEA. V trimming: 3 bases; J trimming: 6 bases; junction bases outside the gene matches: 3. This CDR3 contains 13 residues. The CDR3 is CSVEGQGAVEQYF. CDR3 nucleotide sequence: TGCAGCGTTGAGGGACAGGGGGCTGTCGAGCAGTACTTC.

The chain uses TRBV7-2 and TRBJ1-5; 11 bases align to TRBD1. The CDR3 consists of 17 residues. V trimming: 1 base; J trimming: 3 bases; junction bases outside the gene matches: 5. In germline, CDR1 is SGHTA, CDR2 FQGNSA. DNA of the CDR3: TGTGCCAGCAGCTTAGGGACAGGGGGCATGTCCAATCAGCCCCAGCATTTT. Encoded protein: CASSLGTGGMSNQPQHF.

The genes are TRBV6-5 and TRBJ1-6; tentatively, D is TRBD1 (5 bases). In germline, CDR1 is MNHEY, CDR2 SVGAGI. The germline V and J ends were trimmed by 2 bases and 6 bases, with 14 bases remaining between them. The CDR3 has 16 amino acids. CDR3 in DNA: TGTGCCAGCAGTTACCCTGGGCAGGGTGGTAATTCACCCCTCCACTTT. It translates to CASSYPGQGGNSPLHF.

V usage is TRBV6-5 and J usage is TRBJ1-5, with D perhaps matching TRBD1 (5 bases). The ends were cut back, 5 bases at V and 6 bases at J, with 11 bases in the middle. Germline CDR1 reads MNHEY; CDR2 reads SVGAGI. The length of the CDR3 is 13 residues. CDR3 region: CASSQGLSQPQHF. The CDR3 DNA follows: TGTGCCAGCAGTCAGGGTTTGAGTCAGCCCCAGCATTTT.

V and J are TRBV6-2 or TRBV6-3 and TRBJ1-1, with TRBD1 matching over 7 bases. The germline CDR1 and CDR2 sequences are MNHEY and SVGEGT. Trimming cost V 6 bases and J 1 base; bases outside gene matches: 5. The CDR3 runs 14 residues. The CDR3 DNA sequence: TGTGCCAGCAGCAGGGGGGGTGGGAACACTGAAGCTTTCTTT. It encodes CASSRGGGNTEAFF.

This chain connects TRBV28 to TRBJ2-5; possibly TRBD2 for D (5 bases). Germline V gene sequence: CDR1 MDHEN, CDR2 SYDVKM. The ends were cut back, 4 bases at V and 5 bases at J, with 14 bases in the middle. This CDR3 is built from 14 residues. CDR3 sequence reads: CASSSYPRRETQYF. The DNA of the CDR3 is TGTGCCAGCAGTTCCTATCCGAGGAGGGAGACCCAGTACTTC.

This clone appeared many times. The rearrangement uses TRBV27 and TRBJ1-2; 8 bases line up with TRBD1. The CDR3 sequence is 14 residues long. V shed 6 bases, J shed 0 bases, and the junction held 3 bases outside the gene matches. Germline CDR1 and CDR2: MNHEY and SMNVEV (reference sequence). As DNA, the CDR3 is TGTGCCAGCAGCACACAGGGGGCTAACTATGGCTACACCTTC. Its protein is CASSTQGANYGYTF.

This sequence joins TRBV18 and TRBJ2-3, with D uncertain. The V end was cut by 2 bases, the J end by 0 bases, with 6 bases between. This CDR3 has 14 amino acids. Looked up from germline, CDR1 is KGHSH and CDR2 is LQKENI. In DNA form, the CDR3 reads TGTGCCAGCTCACCATTTAGCAGCACAGATACGCAGTATTTT. This translates into CASSPFSSTDTQYF.

In this sample, this clone turned up a few times. The gene calls are TRBV5-4 and TRBJ1-5, with 7 bases lining up with TRBD1. The CDR3 runs 17 residues. CDR1 is SGHNT and CDR2 is YYREEE in the germline V gene (reference sequence). With 0 bases clipped from V and 3 bases from J, the junction kept 9 bases outside the gene matches. CDR3 protein: CASSLGGQEGVNQPQHF. CDR3 nucleotide sequence: TGTGCCAGCAGCTTGGGTGGACAGGAGGGCGTCAATCAGCCCCAGCATTTT.

J is TRBJ2-1 and V is TRBV6-1, with 8 positions matching TRBD2. This CDR3 is 16 amino acids long. Germline V gene data show CDR1 as MNHNS and CDR2 as SASEGT. V lost 1 base, J lost 5 bases, and 7 bases stayed unmatched. CDR3 loop: CASSEGGGISHNEQFF. The CDR3 DNA reads as TGTGCCAGCAGTGAAGGCGGGGGGATTTCCCACAATGAGCAGTTCTTC.

V and J are TRBV7-8 and TRBJ2-1, with D tentatively TRBD2 (5 bases). This CDR3 has 15 residues. Germline CDR1 reads SGHVS; CDR2 reads FQNEAQ. V dropped 3 bases and J dropped 4 bases, with 13 bases sitting between them. Here the CDR3 reads CASSLGSAPYNEQFF. The CDR3 nucleotides read TGTGCCAGCAGCTTGGGTAGCGCTCCATACAATGAGCAGTTCTTC.